This TCR beta chain was identified in a study of early T cells in non-severe SARS-CoV-2 infection. Whole-study context: Sequencing used unsorted whole-blood bulk RNA, so chains lack pairing.

Attachment of unique molecular identifiers to individual cDNA molecules was performed. TCRdb re-called the 5' RACE reads with MiXCR, one entry per CDR3 protein. The table has 62,000 or so distinct CDR3 sequences, about 9.3% seen once. The V gene lost 3 bases and the J gene lost 4 bases, with 19 bases spanning the gap. This CDR3 is built from 16 residues. Germline V gene data show CDR1 as DFQATT and CDR2 as SNEGSKA (reference sequence). Sequenced: whole blood. This receptor was obtained from an adult who was a healthcare worker with PCR-confirmed SARS-CoV-2 infection or an uninfected control (not recorded which). The rearrangement links TRBV20-1 to TRBJ1-5, with D perhaps matching TRBD1 (6 bases). Here the CDR3 reads CSARDGVGGINQPQHF. The CDR3 region has the DNA TGCAGTGCTAGGGACGGTGTAGGGGGGATTAATCAGCCCCAGCATTTT.